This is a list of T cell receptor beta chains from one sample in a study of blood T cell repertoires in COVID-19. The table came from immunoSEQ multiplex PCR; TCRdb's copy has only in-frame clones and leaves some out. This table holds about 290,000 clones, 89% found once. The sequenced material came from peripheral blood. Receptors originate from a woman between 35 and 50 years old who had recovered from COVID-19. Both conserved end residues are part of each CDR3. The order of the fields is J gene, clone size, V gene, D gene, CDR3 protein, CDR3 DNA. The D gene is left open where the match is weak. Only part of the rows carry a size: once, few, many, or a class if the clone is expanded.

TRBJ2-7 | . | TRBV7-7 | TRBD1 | CASSAGGEQYF | TGTGCTAGCAGCGCAGGGGGCGAGCAGTACTTC
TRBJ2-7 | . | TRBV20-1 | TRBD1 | CSASPGDSSYEQYF | TGCAGTGCTAGTCCCGGGGACAGTTCCTACGAGCAGTACTTC
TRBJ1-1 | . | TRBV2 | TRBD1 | CASSGQGTGTEAFF | TGTGCCAGCAGTGGACAGGGGACGGGGACTGAAGCTTTCTTT
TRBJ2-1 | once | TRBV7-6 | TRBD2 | CASSSTPSGSSYNEQFF | TGTGCCAGCAGCTCCACCCCTAGCGGGAGCTCCTACAATGAGCAGTTCTTC
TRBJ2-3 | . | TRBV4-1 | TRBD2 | CASSQEAGAITDTQYF | TGCGCCAGCAGCCAGGAAGCGGGGGCGATCACAGATACGCAGTATTTT
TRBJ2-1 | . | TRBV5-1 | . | CASSGSSYNEQFF | TGCGCCAGCAGCGGGAGTTCCTACAATGAGCAGTTCTTC
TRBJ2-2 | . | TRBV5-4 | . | CASSLAEGGELFF | TGTGCCAGCAGCTTGGCCGAGGGCGGGGAGCTGTTTTTT
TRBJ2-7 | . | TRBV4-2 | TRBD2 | CASSHSTTSGYEQYF | TGTGCCAGCAGTCACTCGACAACTAGCGGCTACGAGCAGTACTTC
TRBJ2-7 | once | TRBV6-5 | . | CASSYLDAGEQYF | TGTGCCAGCAGTTACCTAGATGCAGGGGAGCAGTACTTC
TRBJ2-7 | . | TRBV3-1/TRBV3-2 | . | CASGSSGEQYF | TGTGCCAGCGGGAGTTCGGGCGAGCAGTACTTC
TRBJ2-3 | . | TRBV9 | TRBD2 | CASSYDSTSGYNTQYF | TGTGCCAGCAGCTATGACTCAACTAGCGGGTATAATACGCAGTATTTT
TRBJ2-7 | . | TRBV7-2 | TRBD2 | CASSPGGSGILYEQYF | TGTGCCAGCAGCCCCGGGGGTAGCGGGATACTTTACGAGCAGTACTTC
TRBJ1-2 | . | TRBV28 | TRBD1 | CASTQGQGNYGYTF | TGTGCCAGCACCCAAGGACAGGGGAACTATGGCTACACCTTC
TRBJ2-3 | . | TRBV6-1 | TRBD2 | CASSEGIGSGSADTQYF | TGTGCCAGCAGTGAAGGGATAGGGAGCGGGAGTGCAGATACGCAGTATTTT
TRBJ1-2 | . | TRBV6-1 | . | CASSENAPSANYGYTF | TGTGCCAGCAGTGAAAACGCTCCTTCAGCTAACTATGGCTACACCTTC
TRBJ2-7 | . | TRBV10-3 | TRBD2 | CAIRASGGTYEQYF | TGTGCCATCAGGGCTAGCGGGGGCACCTACGAGCAGTACTTC
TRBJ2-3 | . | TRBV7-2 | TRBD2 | CASSLTASGSGTDTQYF | TGTGCCAGCAGCCTTACCGCTAGCGGGAGTGGGACAGATACGCAGTATTTT
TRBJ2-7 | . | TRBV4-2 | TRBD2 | CASSRSSLAGDLSYEQYF | TGTGCCAGCAGCCGAAGCTCACTAGCGGGAGACCTCTCCTACGAGCAGTACTTC